Given below is one TCR beta chain in context. The record originates from a study of shared clonotypes between healthy human individuals. Assay used: immunoSEQ multiplex PCR; TCRdb lists only in-frame clones, some missing. This table has approximately 2,000,000 clones, under 95% appearing once. V was clipped by 7 bases and J by 4 bases, with 12 bases between them. The CDR3 has 13 amino acids. Germline V gives CDR1 MNHNS, CDR2 SASEGT. V is TRBV6-1 and J is TRBJ2-3, with D uncertain. The source of this sequence is a man in his late teens or twenties in good health. Some clones in this sample may be carry-over from other donors' samples. The sample was naive CD4+ T cells from PBMCs. As for subset: CD45RA+ positively selected. CDR3: CASNFGDPDTQYF. The CDR3 DNA reads TGTGCCAGCAATTTCGGAGACCCAGATACGCAGTATTTT.